A single T cell receptor (beta chain) is shown here with its context. The sample carries other DNA sequences with the same CDR3. This sample stems from a study of shared clonotypes between healthy human individuals. This CDR3 has 13 residues. Trimming removed 2 bases from V and 5 bases from J, with 6 bases in between. CDR1 and CDR2 (germline): MDHEN, SYDVKM. Data came from immunoSEQ multiplex PCR; TCRdb stores just in-frame clones and leaves some out. The repertoire holds 850,000 to 1,100,000 clones, with approximately 75% as singletons. The V gene is TRBV28, the J gene TRBJ2-2; possibly TRBD1 for D (6 bases). The sequence was obtained from a man aged 18 to 29 in good health. Some clones in this sample may be carry-over from other donors' samples. Sequencing was carried out using memory CD4+ T cells from PBMCs. Subset described: CD45RA-negative fraction. CDR3 region: CASSLQGTGELFF. The CDR3 DNA follows: TGTGCCAGCAGTTTACAGGGGACCGGGGAGCTGTTTTTT.